This T cell receptor (beta chain) was recorded in a study of blood T cell repertoires in COVID-19. Study information: Samples representing acute and convalescent COVID-19 were sourced from the United States, Italy and Spain.

The J segment lost 6 bases and the V segment lost 2 bases, leaving 9 bases of the junction unmatched. This CDR3 contains 16 residues. The germline V gene encodes CDR1 KGHSH and CDR2 LQKENI. Some clones are missing from TCRdb's copy, which holds only in-frame ones; the method was immunoSEQ multiplex PCR. The sample consists of under 250,000 clones, 65% to 85% of them appearing once. The sequence was obtained from a woman between 35 and 50 years old who had recovered from COVID-19. This chain connects TRBV18 to TRBJ2-2, with 7 positions matching TRBD2. Sequencing was performed on peripheral blood. The CDR3 spells CASSPKGLGGAGELFF. The CDR3 DNA reads TGTGCCAGCTCACCAAAAGGACTAGGAGGGGCCGGGGAGCTGTTTTTT.